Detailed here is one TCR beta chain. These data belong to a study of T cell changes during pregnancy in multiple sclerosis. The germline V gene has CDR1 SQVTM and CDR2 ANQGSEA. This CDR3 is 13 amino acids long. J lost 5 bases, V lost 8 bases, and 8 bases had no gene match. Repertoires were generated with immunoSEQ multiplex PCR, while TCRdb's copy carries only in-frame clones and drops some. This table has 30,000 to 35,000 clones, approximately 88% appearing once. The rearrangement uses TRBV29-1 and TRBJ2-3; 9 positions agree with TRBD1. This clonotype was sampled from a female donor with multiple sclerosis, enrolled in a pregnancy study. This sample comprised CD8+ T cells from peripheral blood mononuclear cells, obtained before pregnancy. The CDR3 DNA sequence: TGCAGCCTTGGGACAGGGAGATTAGATACGCAGTATTTT. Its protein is CSLGTGRLDTQYF.